The 30 T cell receptor beta chains below all came from one sample that was sequenced in a study of OX40 agonist ivuxolimab in advanced cancers. TCRdb keeps only in-frame clones here, not all; method: immunoSEQ multiplex PCR. The sample gives 90,000 to 150,000 clones, 75% to 90% of which show up once; around 0.53% is in the top ten. The material was CD4+ or CD8+ T cells sorted from blood, obtained in a trial of the OX40 agonist ivuxolimab. Source of these receptors: an adult with an advanced solid tumor such as melanoma, head and neck, liver or kidney cancer.

The chain joins TRBV2 to TRBJ2-2; D might be TRBD2 (6 bases). This CDR3 has 16 amino acids. The V gene's germline CDR1 is SNHLY and CDR2 FYNNEI. The V end was cut by 9 bases, the J end by 2 bases, with 19 bases between. CDR3: CASDPLGGPNTGELFF. As DNA, the CDR3 is TGTGCCAGTGACCCTTTGGGGGGTCCCAACACCGGGGAGCTGTTTTTT.

This chain connects TRBV2 to TRBJ2-1, with D maybe TRBD1 (5 bases). Germline assignment: CDR1 SNHLY and CDR2 FYNNEI. V was pared by 2 bases and J by 6 bases, with 11 bases between. There are 14 residues in the CDR3. Here the CDR3 reads CASSERQGSNEQFF. The CDR3 DNA sequence: TGTGCCAGCAGTGAAAGGCAGGGTTCCAATGAGCAGTTCTTC.

This clone was seen a single time. The chain is built from TRBV7-3 and TRBJ2-3; D possibly corresponds to TRBD2 (5 bases). The CDR3 totals 15 residues. Germline lookup yields CDR1 SGHTA and CDR2 FQGTGA. V dropped 2 bases and J dropped 5 bases, with 14 bases sitting between them. The CDR3 region has the DNA TGTGCCAGCAGCTTATATGTCAGACGGGAAGATACGCAGTATTTT. It encodes CASSLYVRREDTQYF.

This chain links TRBV29-1 with TRBJ2-1; D gene unclear. This CDR3 has 12 amino acids. Trimming left V 1 base short and J 10 bases short, with 11 bases between. Germline CDR1 is SQVTM and CDR2 is ANQGSEA. The CDR3 here is CSVEVVVGEQFF. Here the CDR3 DNA reads TGCAGCGTTGAAGTGGTCGTTGGCGAGCAGTTCTTC.

This chain joins TRBV4-2 and TRBJ1-5; no clear D gene. The CDR3 spans 15 residues. Trimming left V 0 bases short and J 7 bases short, with 13 bases between. Germline V CDR1 and CDR2: LGHNA, YNFKEQ. CDR3 DNA: TGTGCCAGCAGCCAAGATGAAGGTCGTGGGCAGCCCCAGCATTTT. It yields the protein CASSQDEGRGQPQHF.

This chain connects TRBV28 to TRBJ2-3; D is uncertain. This CDR3 has 14 amino acids. Trimming pared 7 bases from V and 2 bases from J, leaving 13 bases between. In germline, CDR1 is MDHEN, CDR2 SYDVKM. This CDR3 reads CASTPGVHTDTQYF. In DNA form, the CDR3 reads TGTGCCAGCACCCCTGGGGTCCACACAGATACGCAGTATTTT.

The chain has TRBV7-9 and TRBJ1-5; D may be TRBD1 (5 bases). Germline V gives CDR1 SEHNR, CDR2 FQNEAQ (reference sequence). V lost 1 base and J lost 1, with 11 bases in between. The CDR3 is 16 residues long. In DNA, the CDR3 is TGTGCCAGCAGCTTAGGCCAGGGCGAGAGCAATCAGCCCCAGCATTTT. This encodes CASSLGQGESNQPQHF. Together with reference TRBV7-9 and TRBJ1-5, the CDR3 gives the full variable domain: DTGVSQNPRHKITKRGQNVTFRCDPISEHNRLYWYRQTLGQGPEFLTYFQNEAQLEKSRLLSDRFSAERPKGSFSTLEIQRTEQGDSAMYLCASSLGQGESNQPQHFGDGTRLSIL.

The chain employs TRBV7-2 and TRBJ1-4; TRBD1 agrees at 9 bases. The CDR3 loop spans 16 amino acids. The germline V gene encodes CDR1 SGHTA and CDR2 FQGNSA. V was pared by 1 base and J by 5 bases, with 5 bases of the junction left unmatched. The DNA of the CDR3 is TGTGCCAGCAGCTTAGTTTCTGGACAGGGGAATGAAAAACTGTTTTTT. Its translation is CASSLVSGQGNEKLFF.

Of note for this clone: The germline gene is not matched at one end of the junction; a read error may be the cause. The chain joins TRBV5-1 to TRBJ2-7; 7 nucleotides agree with TRBD1. CDR3 size: 15 residues. Germline V gene sequence: CDR1 SGHRS, CDR2 YFSETQ. CDR3 bases: TGCGCCGGCAGCCTCCCTGAGGCAGGGGGCTACGAGCAGTACTTC. Its protein is CAGSLPEAGGYEQYF. Supplemented by reference TRBV5-1 and TRBJ2-7, the full variable domain reads KAGVTQTPRYLIKTRGQQVTLSCSPISGHRSVSWYQQTPGQGLQFLFEYFSETQRNKGNFPGRFSGRQFSNSRSEMNVSTLELGDSALYLCAGSLPEAGGYEQYFGPGTRLTVT.

This chain joins TRBV29-1 and TRBJ2-3, with TRBD2 as a possible D gene (6 bases). V lost 4 bases, J lost 0 bases, and 14 bases lay in between. CDR1 and CDR2 from the germline V gene are SQVTM and ANQGSEA. This CDR3 spans 15 amino acids. The CDR3: CSVAPGVPSTDTQYF. CDR3 DNA sequence: TGCAGCGTTGCCCCGGGGGTCCCTAGCACAGATACGCAGTATTTT.

CDR3 residues: CASSPLRGQGGYTF. CDR3 in DNA: TGTGCCAGCTCACCCCTCCGGGGGCAGGGAGGCTACACCTTC. The chain employs TRBV18 and TRBJ1-2; weak D call: TRBD1 (6 bases). V dropped 3 bases and J dropped 8 bases, with 16 bases sitting between them. In germline, CDR1 is KGHSH, CDR2 LQKENI. The CDR3 runs 14 residues.

The chain is built from TRBV7-3 and TRBJ2-3; possibly TRBD1 or TRBD2 for D (5 bases each). Per the germline V gene, CDR1 is SGHTA and CDR2 is FQGTGA. Trimming removed 6 bases from V and 2 bases from J, with 12 bases in between. The CDR3 runs 14 residues. The CDR3 DNA follows: TGTGCCAGCAGTTCCGGGGCTTACACAGATACGCAGTATTTT. Protein: CASSSGAYTDTQYF.

This rearrangement joins TRBV2 to TRBJ2-7; the D gene is possibly TRBD2 (5 bases). Trimming stripped 4 bases from V and 3 bases from J, with 7 bases between. The CDR3 is made up of 12 amino acids. The V gene's germline CDR1 is SNHLY and CDR2 FYNNEI. The CDR3 region has the DNA TGTGCCAGCAGTGGGACTGTCTACGAGCAGTACTTC. It is translated as CASSGTVYEQYF.

CDR3 region: CASSSQNGNTEAFF. In nucleotides, the CDR3 is TGTGCCAGCAGCTCACAGAATGGGAACACTGAAGCTTTCTTT. The V gene is TRBV11-3, the J gene TRBJ1-1; no clear D. This CDR3 spans 14 amino acids. V gave up 4 bases and J gave up 1 base, with 10 bases separating them. Germline assignment: CDR1 SGHNT and CDR2 YENEEA. Using reference TRBV11-3 and TRBJ1-1 for the parts outside the CDR3, the full variable domain is EAGVVQSPRYKIIEKKQPVAFWCNPISGHNTLYWYLQNLGQGPELLIRYENEEAVDDSQLPKDRFSAERLKGVDSTLKIQPAELGDSAVYLCASSSQNGNTEAFFGQGTRLTVV.

The rearrangement joins TRBV14 to TRBJ1-1; no firm D call. Germline V gene data show CDR1 as SGHDN and CDR2 as FVKESK. The V end was cut by 3 bases, the J end by 0 bases, with 8 bases between. The CDR3 is made up of 14 amino acids. The chain's CDR3 is CASSHRTVNTEAFF. For the CDR3, the DNA is TGTGCCAGCAGCCATCGGACGGTGAACACTGAAGCTTTCTTT.

This sequence joins TRBV15 and TRBJ2-5; D is undetermined. CDR1 and CDR2 (germline): LNHNV, YYDKDF (reference sequence). Trimming removed 1 base from V and 4 bases from J, with 1 base in between. There are 11 residues in the CDR3. The CDR3 loop is CATSRGETQYF. CDR3 DNA sequence: TGTGCCACCAGCAGAGGAGAGACCCAGTACTTC.

The chain employs TRBV29-1 and TRBJ1-3; D uncertain. There are 12 residues in the CDR3. In germline, CDR1 is SQVTM, CDR2 ANQGSEA. Trimming stripped 7 bases from V and 2 bases from J, with 9 bases between. The CDR3 DNA follows: TGCAGCGGGCAGGTGACTGGAAACACCATATATTTT. Amino acid sequence: CSGQVTGNTIYF.

The genes are TRBV9 and TRBJ1-1; D not certain. CDR3 size: 14 residues. Germline lookup yields CDR1 SGDLS and CDR2 YYNGEE. Trimming removed 1 base at V and 4 bases at J, with 11 bases between. The CDR3 loop reads CASSVLALGTEAFF. CDR3 nucleotides: TGTGCCAGCAGCGTACTTGCGCTGGGCACTGAAGCTTTCTTT.

This rearrangement joins TRBV28 to TRBJ2-7, with 8 bases aligning to TRBD1. The CDR3 loop spans 15 amino acids. Germline-derived CDR1 and CDR2 are MDHEN and SYDVKM. J was trimmed by 0 bases and V by 6 bases; bases with no gene match: 7. The CDR3 protein is CASRLTGGYSYEQYF. The CDR3 DNA is TGTGCCAGCAGACTAACAGGGGGGTACTCCTACGAGCAGTACTTC.

J is TRBJ1-2 and V is TRBV7-8, with D unresolved. This CDR3 region has 15 residues. Trimming took off 1 base at V and 1 base at J, with 10 bases between the two ends. Germline CDR1 SGHVS, CDR2 FQNEAQ. CDR3 sequence reads: CASSLDSGSNYGYTF. As DNA, the CDR3 is TGTGCCAGCAGCTTAGATAGCGGTAGTAACTATGGCTACACCTTC.

This chain links TRBV7-2 with TRBJ2-7; the D call may be TRBD1 or TRBD2 (6 bases each). The V end was cut by 4 bases, the J end by 5 bases, with 18 bases between. This CDR3 comprises 15 residues. CDR1 and CDR2 from the germline V gene are SGHTA and FQGNSA. CDR3 residues: CASSSARGRGHEQYF. The CDR3 nucleotides read TGTGCCAGCAGCTCCGCTCGGGGGCGCGGACACGAGCAGTACTTC. The whole variable domain, remainder taken from reference TRBV7-2 and TRBJ2-7, is GAGVSQSPSNKVTEKGKDVELRCDPISGHTALYWYRQSLGQGLEFLIYFQGNSAPDKSGLPSDRFSAERTGGSVSTLTIQRTQQEDSAVYLCASSSARGRGHEQYFGPGTRLTVT.

This chain uses TRBV5-3 with TRBJ2-7; 15 bases map to TRBD2. TRBV5-3 is placed among ORFs of uncertain function. CDR3 size: 18 residues. After removal of 2 bases from V and 6 bases from J, the junction contained 12 bases not matched to a gene. The CDR3 loop reads CARSFRTSGGAGYREQYF. DNA for the CDR3: TGTGCCAGAAGCTTTCGGACTAGCGGGGGGGCCGGGTATCGCGAGCAGTACTTC.

The rearrangement uses TRBV5-6 and TRBJ1-6, with a weak D call TRBD1 (5 bases). The germline V gene has CDR1 SGHDT and CDR2 YYEEEE. Deletions cut 0 bases from V and 4 bases from J, with 8 bases between. CDR3 length: 15 residues. The CDR3 DNA reads as TGTGCCAGCAGCTTGGTGGGACGTTATAATTCACCCCTCCACTTT. Its protein product is CASSLVGRYNSPLHF. Supplemented by reference TRBV5-6 and TRBJ1-6, the full variable domain reads DAGVTQSPTHLIKTRGQQVTLRCSPKSGHDTVSWYQQALGQGPQFIFQYYEEEERQRGNFPDRFSGHQFPNYSSELNVNALLLGDSALYLCASSLVGRYNSPLHFGNGTRLTVT.

The chain has TRBV7-9 and TRBJ2-3; 9 positions match TRBD2. The ends lost 5 bases at V and 2 bases at J; junction bases unmatched: 11. The CDR3 spans 17 residues. Germline CDR1 SEHNR, CDR2 FQNEAQ (reference sequence). The CDR3 DNA follows: TGTGCCAGCAGCCAGTCTAGCGGGGCCCTAAACACAGATACGCAGTATTTT. This gives the protein CASSQSSGALNTDTQYF. The full variable domain, completed using reference TRBV7-9 and TRBJ2-3, is DTGVSQNPRHKITKRGQNVTFRCDPISEHNRLYWYRQTLGQGPEFLTYFQNEAQLEKSRLLSDRFSAERPKGSFSTLEIQRTEQGDSAMYLCASSQSSGALNTDTQYFGPGTRLTVL.

The rearrangement links TRBV18 to TRBJ2-3; 15 bases line up with TRBD2. Germline V lookup: CDR1 KGHSH, CDR2 LQKENI. V shed 3 bases, J shed 3 bases, and the junction held 4 bases outside the gene matches. This CDR3 comprises 17 residues. Here the CDR3 reads CASSPGLAGGLTDTQYF. CDR3 in DNA: TGTGCCAGCTCACCTGGACTAGCGGGGGGGTTGACAGATACGCAGTATTTT.

The chain uses TRBV28 and TRBJ1-2; D remains ambiguous. Trimming cost V 1 base and J 4 bases, with 4 bases left between them. CDR1 is MDHEN, CDR2 SYDVKM, per germline. The CDR3 is 12 amino acids. CDR3 in amino acids: CASSLFPYGYTF. Written as DNA, the CDR3 is TGTGCCAGCAGTTTATTCCCCTATGGCTACACCTTC.

The chain joins TRBV5-4 to TRBJ2-3; weak D call: TRBD1 (7 bases). Deletions cut 4 bases from V and 13 bases from J, with 19 bases between. CDR1 and CDR2 from the germline V gene are SGHNT and YYREEE (reference sequence). The CDR3 totals 13 residues. Written as DNA, the CDR3 is TGTGCCAGCAGCCTCCGACTAGGGGGGACAGAGTATTTT. It encodes CASSLRLGGTEYF.

There are a few counts of this clone. The chain couples TRBV5-1 to TRBJ2-5; 9 nucleotides align to TRBD1. The CDR3 totals 17 residues. Germline V CDR1 and CDR2: SGHRS, YFSETQ. After removal of 2 bases from V and 2 bases from J, the junction contained 10 bases not matched to a gene. CDR3 nucleotide sequence: TGCGCCAGCAGCTTAACGGGACAGGGAGGGAGGCAAGAGACCCAGTACTTC. Its translation is CASSLTGQGGRQETQYF.

The rearrangement links TRBV6-1 to TRBJ1-2; D is perhaps TRBD1 (5 bases). From germline, CDR1 is MNHNS and CDR2 SASEGT. CDR3 length equals 15 residues. V shed 6 bases and J shed 3 bases, with 17 bases lying between them. In nucleotides, the CDR3 is TGTGCCAGCAGAACCGACAGCCGAGATTACTATGGCTACACCTTC. It translates to CASRTDSRDYYGYTF.

This clone was recorded only once. This chain links TRBV7-9 with TRBJ1-4; D is unresolved. V lost 0 bases, J lost 0 bases, and 2 bases lay in between. Germline V gives CDR1 SEHNR, CDR2 FQNEAQ (reference sequence). The CDR3 loop spans 14 amino acids. The CDR3 DNA reads as TGTGCCAGCAGCTTAGCCTCAACTAATGAAAAACTGTTTTTT. It translates to CASSLASTNEKLFF.